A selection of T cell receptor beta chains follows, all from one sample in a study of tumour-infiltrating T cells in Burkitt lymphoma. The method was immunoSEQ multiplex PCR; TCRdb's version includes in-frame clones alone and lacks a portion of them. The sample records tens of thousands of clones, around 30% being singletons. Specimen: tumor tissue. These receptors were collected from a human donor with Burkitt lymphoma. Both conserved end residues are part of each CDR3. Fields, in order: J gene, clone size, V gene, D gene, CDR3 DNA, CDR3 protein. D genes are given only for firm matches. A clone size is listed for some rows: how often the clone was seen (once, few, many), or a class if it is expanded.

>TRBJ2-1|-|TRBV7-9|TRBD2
TGTGCCAGCAGCCTGACTAGCGGTACCTACAATGAGCAGTTCTTC
CASSLTSGTYNEQFF
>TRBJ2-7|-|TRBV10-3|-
TGTGCCATCAGTGAGTCGGGGGGCTACGAGCAGTACTTC
CAISESGGYEQYF
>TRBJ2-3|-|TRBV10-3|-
TGTGCCATCAGTGATGTTCCGGGGGGCACAGATACGCAGTATTTT
CAISDVPGGTDTQYF
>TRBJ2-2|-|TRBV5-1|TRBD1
TGCGCCAGCAGCCCCGGGACAGCTAACACCGGGGAGCTGTTTTTT
CASSPGTANTGELFF
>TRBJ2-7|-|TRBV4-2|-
TGTGCCAGCAGCCGACTCGGAACTACGGACGAGCAGTACTTC
CASSRLGTTDEQYF
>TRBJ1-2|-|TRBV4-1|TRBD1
TGCGCCAGCAGCCAAGCAGGGGGCTATGGCTACACCTTC
CASSQAGGYGYTF
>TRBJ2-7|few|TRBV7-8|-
TGTGCCAGCAGCTTAGCGGCGGGCGAGCAGTACTTC
CASSLAAGEQYF
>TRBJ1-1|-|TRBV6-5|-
TGTGCCAGCAGTTACAGAGCAGGGAGCCCTGAAGCTTTCTTT
CASSYRAGSPEAFF
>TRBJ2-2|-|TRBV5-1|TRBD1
TGCGCCAGCGCGTCAGGGGGCGCGAACACCGGGGAGCTGTTTTTT
CASASGGANTGELFF
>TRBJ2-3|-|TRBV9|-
TGTGCCAGCAGCGGACTAAGGTCGGCAGATACGCAGTATTTT
CASSGLRSADTQYF
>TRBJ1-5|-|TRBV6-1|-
TGTGCCAGCAGTGGGCAGTCGAATGGTCAGCCCCAGCATTTT
CASSGQSNGQPQHF
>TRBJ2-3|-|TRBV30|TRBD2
TGTGCCTGGCAGCGGGGGAACACAGATACGCAGTATTTT
CAWQRGNTDTQYF
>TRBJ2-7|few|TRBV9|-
TGTGCCAGCAGCGTAGTTTCGGGGAGCGAGCAGTACTTC
CASSVVSGSEQYF
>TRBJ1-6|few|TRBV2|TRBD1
TGTGCCAGCAAGGCCCCCCAGACAGGGAATTCACCCCTCCACTTT
CASKAPQTGNSPLHF
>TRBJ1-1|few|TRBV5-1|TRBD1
TGCGCCAGCAGCTTGACGACAGGGGGAGGAACTGAAGCTTTCTTT
CASSLTTGGGTEAFF
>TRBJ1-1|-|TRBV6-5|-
TGTGCCAGCAGTTACGCCAGGCTGCACACTGAAGCTTTCTTT
CASSYARLHTEAFF
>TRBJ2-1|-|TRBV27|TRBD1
TGTGCCAGCAGACTAGGGGTTACAGGGGGTTTCAATGAGCAGTTCTTC
CASRLGVTGGFNEQFF
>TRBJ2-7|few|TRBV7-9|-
TGTGCCAGCAGCTTAGGTGGACGTGGCTCCTACGAGCAGTACTTC
CASSLGGRGSYEQYF
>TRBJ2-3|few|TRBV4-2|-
TGTGCCAGCAGCCAAGATCCCGGTCATACGCAGTATTTT
CASSQDPGHTQYF
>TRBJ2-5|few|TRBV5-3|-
TGTGCCAGAAGCGCAGGTATCCAAGAGACCCAGTACTTC
CARSAGIQETQYF
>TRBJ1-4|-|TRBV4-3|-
TGCGCCAGCAGCCAAGTGCAGGGCTCCGGGGAAAAACTGTTTTTT
CASSQVQGSGEKLFF
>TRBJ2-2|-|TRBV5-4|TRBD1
TGTGCCAGCAGCTCGCCGGACAGGGCAAACACCGGGGAGCTGTTTTTT
CASSSPDRANTGELFF
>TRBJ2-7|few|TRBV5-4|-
TGTGCCAGCAGCGGAGGGGTCGGCCAGACCGACGAGCAGTACTTC
CASSGGVGQTDEQYF
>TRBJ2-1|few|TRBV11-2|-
TGTGCCAGCGACGAGGGCAATGAGCAGTTCTTC
CASDEGNEQFF
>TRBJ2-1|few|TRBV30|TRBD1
TGTGCCTGGTCGGGACAGGGCCTTTGGAATGAGCAGTTCTTC
CAWSGQGLWNEQFF
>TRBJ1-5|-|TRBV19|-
TGTGCCAGTATTTCAGGGAGGATAAATAGCAATCAGCCCCAGCATTTT
CASISGRINSNQPQHF
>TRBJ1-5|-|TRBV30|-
TGTGCCTGGAGCTTTAAAGGGTTTCAGCCCCAGCATTTT
CAWSFKGFQPQHF
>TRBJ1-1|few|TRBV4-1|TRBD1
TGCGCCAGCAGCCTGGGACAGATCGGAGGGACTGAAGCTTTCTTT
CASSLGQIGGTEAFF
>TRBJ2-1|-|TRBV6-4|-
TGTGCCAGCAGTGCGCTGGGACGTTGGAATGAGCAGTTCTTC
CASSALGRWNEQFF
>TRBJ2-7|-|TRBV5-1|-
TGCGCCAGCAGCTCAGCTATGAGTTCCGACGAGCAGTACTTC
CASSSAMSSDEQYF
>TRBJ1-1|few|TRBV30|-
TGTGCCTGGAGTAACACTGAAGCTTTCTTT
CAWSNTEAFF
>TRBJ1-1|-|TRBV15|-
TGTGCCACCAGCCAATCCAGGAACACTGAAGCTTTCTTT
CATSQSRNTEAFF
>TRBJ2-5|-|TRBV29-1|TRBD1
TGCAGCGTGGGGGACAGTATGCAAGAGACCCAGTACTTC
CSVGDSMQETQYF
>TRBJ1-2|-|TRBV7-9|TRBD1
TGTGCCAGCAGCTTAGGAGGGGGCGCGGAGGGCTACACCTTC
CASSLGGGAEGYTF
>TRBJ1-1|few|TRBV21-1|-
TGTGCCAGCAGCAAACGTCAGGGGCACATGAACACTGAAGCTTTCTTT
CASSKRQGHMNTEAFF
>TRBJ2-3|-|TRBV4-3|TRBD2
TGCGCCAGCAGCCAGCGTAGCGGGGGCACAGATACGCAGTATTTT
CASSQRSGGTDTQYF
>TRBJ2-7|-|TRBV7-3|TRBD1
TGTGCCAGCAGCCCGGGACAGGGGGCGCTTAAGCAGTACTTC
CASSPGQGALKQYF
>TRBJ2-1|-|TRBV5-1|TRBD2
TGCGCCAGCAGCCTGGAGGGGCGGGGGGCCTACAATGAGCAGTTCTTC
CASSLEGRGAYNEQFF
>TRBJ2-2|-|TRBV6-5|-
TGTGCCAGCAGCCGACAGGTTCTTAACACCGGGGAGCTGTTTTTT
CASSRQVLNTGELFF
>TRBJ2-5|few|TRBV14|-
TGTGCCAGCAGCCAAGACGTGAGCGGAGAGACCCAGTACTTC
CASSQDVSGETQYF
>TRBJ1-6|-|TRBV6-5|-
TGTGCCAGCAACCAGCGTTCACCCCTCCACTTT
CASNQRSPLHF
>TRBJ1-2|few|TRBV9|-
TGTGCCAGCAGCGTAGGAGGGCTGCGCTATGGCTACACCTTC
CASSVGGLRYGYTF
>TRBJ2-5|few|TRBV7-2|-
TGTGCCAGCAGCCCCATTACGGCGGGAGAGACCCAGTACTTC
CASSPITAGETQYF
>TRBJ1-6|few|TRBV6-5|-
TGTGCCAGCAGTAGATTTCGATCCTATAATTCACCCCTCCACTTT
CASSRFRSYNSPLHF
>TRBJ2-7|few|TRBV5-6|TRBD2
TGTGCCAGCAGCTTTTCACTAGCGCCCTCCGAGCAGTACTTC
CASSFSLAPSEQYF
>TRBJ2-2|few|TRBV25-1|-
TGTGCCAGCAGTGAGGGGACATGGACCGGGGAGCTGTTTTTT
CASSEGTWTGELFF
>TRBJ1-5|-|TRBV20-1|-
TGCAGTGCAGGGAATCAGCCCCAGCATTTT
CSAGNQPQHF
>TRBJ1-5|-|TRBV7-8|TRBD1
TGTGCCAGCAGCCGACAGGGGCTCGGGAGCAATCAGCCCCAGCATTTT
CASSRQGLGSNQPQHF
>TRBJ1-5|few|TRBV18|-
TGTGCCAGCTCACCTTATCAGGGCGCCGATCAGCCCCAGCATTTT
CASSPYQGADQPQHF
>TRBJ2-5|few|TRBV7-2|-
TGTGCCAGCAGCAGACTAGGGGGCATAAAGACCCAGTACTTC
CASSRLGGIKTQYF
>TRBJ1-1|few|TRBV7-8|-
TGTGCCAGCAGCTTAGCAGGTCGGAACACTGAAGCTTTCTTT
CASSLAGRNTEAFF
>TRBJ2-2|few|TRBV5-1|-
TGCGCCAGCAGCTTGAATCGGGAGCTGTTTTTT
CASSLNRELFF
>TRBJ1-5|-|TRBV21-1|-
TGTGCCAGCAGCGGACGGGACAGGGTGAAACTGTCTGATCAGCCCCAGCATTTT
CASSGRDRVKLSDQPQHF
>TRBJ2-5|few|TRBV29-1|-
TGCAGCGTTCTCAAGGGGAGATTGAGGTACCAAGAGACCCAGTACTTC
CSVLKGRLRYQETQYF